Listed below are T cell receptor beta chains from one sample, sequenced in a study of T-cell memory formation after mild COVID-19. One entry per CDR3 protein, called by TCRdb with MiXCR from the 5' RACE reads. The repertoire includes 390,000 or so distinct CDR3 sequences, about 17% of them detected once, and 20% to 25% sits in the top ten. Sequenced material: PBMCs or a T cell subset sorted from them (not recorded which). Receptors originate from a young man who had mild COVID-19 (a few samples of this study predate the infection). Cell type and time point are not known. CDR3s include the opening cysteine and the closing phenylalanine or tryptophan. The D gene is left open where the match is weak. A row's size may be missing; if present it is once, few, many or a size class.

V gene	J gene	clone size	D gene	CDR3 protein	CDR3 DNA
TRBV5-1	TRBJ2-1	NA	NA	CASSSLTTSNNEQFF	TGCGCCAGCAGCTCACTCACCACTAGCAACAATGAGCAGTTCTTC
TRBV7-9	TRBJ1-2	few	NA	CASSRWDGINYGYTF	TGTGCCAGCAGCCGATGGGACGGGATTAACTATGGCTACACCTTC
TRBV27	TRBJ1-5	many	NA	CASSPTGFSNQPQHF	TGTGCCAGCAGCCCAACAGGGTTTAGCAATCAGCCCCAGCATTTT
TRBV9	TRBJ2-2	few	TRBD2	CASSVTGGHHTGELFF	TGTGCCAGCAGCGTGACGGGGGGGCATCACACCGGGGAGCTGTTTTTT
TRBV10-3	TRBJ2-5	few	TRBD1	CATSRNGQAAFQETQYF	TGTGCCACCTCAAGAAACGGACAGGCAGCGTTCCAAGAGACCCAGTACTTC
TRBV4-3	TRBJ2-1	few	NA	CASRRRGGEQFF	TGCGCCAGCAGGAGGAGGGGTGGTGAGCAGTTCTTC
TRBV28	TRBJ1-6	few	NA	CASSPRFDSPLHF	TGTGCCAGCAGTCCCAGGTTCGACTCACCCCTCCACTTT
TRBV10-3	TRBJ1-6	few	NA	CAIRGDSGNSPLHF	TGTGCCATCAGGGGGGACTCTGGCAATTCACCCCTCCACTTT
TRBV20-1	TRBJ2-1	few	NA	CSARDTGNEQFF	TGCAGTGCTAGAGATACGGGTAATGAGCAGTTCTTC
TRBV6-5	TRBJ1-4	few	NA	CASSYRRNNEKLFF	TGTGCCAGCAGTTACCGCAGAAATAATGAAAAACTGTTTTTT
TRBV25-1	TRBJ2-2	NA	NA	CASSESISASGDYTGELLF	TGTGCCAGCAGTGAATCTATATCAGCCTCCGGGGATTACACCGGGGAGCTGCTTTTT
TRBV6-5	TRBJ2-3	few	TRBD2	CASSYAAPGRDTQYF	TGTGCCAGCAGTTACGCGGCCCCCGGGAGGGATACGCAGTATTTT
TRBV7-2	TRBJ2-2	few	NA	CASSHKVAGELFF	TGTGCCAGCAGCCATAAGGTAGCCGGGGAGCTGTTTTTT
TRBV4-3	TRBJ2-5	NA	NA	CASSQGYLQETQYF	TGCGCCAGCAGCCAAGGCTATCTCCAAGAGACCCAGTACTTC
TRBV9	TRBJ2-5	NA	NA	CASSVEGETQYF	TGTGCCAGCAGCGTAGAGGGTGAGACCCAGTACTTC
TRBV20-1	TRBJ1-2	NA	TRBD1	CSAIGTGGHGYTF	TGCAGTGCCATCGGGACAGGGGGACACGGCTACACCTTC
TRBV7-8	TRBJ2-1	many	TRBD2	CASSLLGLAGFHNEQFF	TGTGCCAGCAGCTTACTGGGACTAGCGGGGTTCCACAATGAGCAGTTCTTC
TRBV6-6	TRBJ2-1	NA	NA	CASTLGENEQFF	TGTGCCAGCACCCTGGGGGAGAATGAGCAGTTCTTC
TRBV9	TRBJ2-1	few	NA	CASSVDGTTNNEQFF	TGTGCCAGCAGCGTCGATGGGACGACCAACAATGAGCAGTTCTTC
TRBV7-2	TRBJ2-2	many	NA	CASSSREGRTYTGELFF	TGTGCCAGCAGCTCCCGTGAAGGGCGGACGTACACCGGGGAGCTGTTTTTT
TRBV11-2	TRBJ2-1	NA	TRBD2	CASSRLAGGPEQFF	TGTGCCAGCAGCCGACTAGCGGGGGGGCCTGAGCAGTTCTTC
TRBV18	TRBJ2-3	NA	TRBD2	CASSPPGTSGGYTQYF	TGTGCCAGCTCTCCACCCGGGACTAGCGGGGGATATACGCAGTATTTT
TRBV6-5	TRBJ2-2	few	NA	CASSSPVTGELFF	TGTGCCAGCAGTTCCCCCGTCACCGGGGAGCTGTTTTTT
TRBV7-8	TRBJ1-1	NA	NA	CASSLAREHLNTEAFF	TGTGCCAGCAGCTTAGCGCGGGAACACCTCAACACTGAAGCTTTCTTT
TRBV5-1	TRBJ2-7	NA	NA	CASSFSQGASYEQYF	TGCGCCAGCAGCTTTTCTCAGGGTGCCTCCTACGAGCAGTACTTC
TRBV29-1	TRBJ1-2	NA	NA	CSVELGKGYGYTF	TGCAGCGTTGAACTGGGAAAAGGGTATGGCTACACCTTC
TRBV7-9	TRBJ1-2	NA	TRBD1	CASSQGQGSSYGYTF	TGTGCCAGCAGCCAAGGACAGGGTAGTTCCTATGGCTACACCTTC
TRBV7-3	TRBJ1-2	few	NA	CASSPGRAEGYTF	TGTGCCAGCAGCCCGGGGAGGGCGGAAGGCTACACCTTC
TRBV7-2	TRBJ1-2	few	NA	CASSLVGVHDYGYTF	TGTGCCAGCAGCTTAGTAGGGGTTCATGACTATGGCTACACCTTC
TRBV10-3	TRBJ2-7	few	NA	CAISDWDQRWETYEQYF	TGTGCCATCAGTGACTGGGACCAACGTTGGGAGACCTACGAGCAGTACTTC
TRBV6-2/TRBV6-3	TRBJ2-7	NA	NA	CASSSETAVSYEQYF	TGTGCCAGCAGTTCGGAGACGGCCGTTTCCTACGAGCAGTACTTC
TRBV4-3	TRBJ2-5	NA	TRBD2	CASSQERGEETQYF	TGCGCCAGCAGCCAAGAACGGGGGGAGGAGACCCAGTACTTC
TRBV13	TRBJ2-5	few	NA	CASSLVTRETQYF	TGTGCCAGCAGCTTAGTGACACGGGAGACCCAGTACTTC
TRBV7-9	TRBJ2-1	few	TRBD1	CASRRTGSLSHNEQFF	TGTGCCAGCAGACGGACAGGGTCTCTGTCCCACAATGAGCAGTTCTTC
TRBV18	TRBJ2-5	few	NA	CASSPPSVQETQYF	TGTGCCAGCTCACCACCCAGCGTGCAAGAGACCCAGTACTTC
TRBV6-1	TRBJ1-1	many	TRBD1	CATRTGVYTEAFF	TGTGCCACCCGGACAGGGGTGTACACTGAAGCTTTCTTT
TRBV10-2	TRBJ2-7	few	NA	CASSESTRGFDEQYF	TGCGCCAGCAGTGAGTCGACTCGAGGGTTCGACGAGCAGTACTTC
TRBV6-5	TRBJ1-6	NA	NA	CASSYSRTSGDSPLHF	TGTGCCAGCAGTTACAGTCGGACTTCGGGGGATTCACCCCTCCACTTT
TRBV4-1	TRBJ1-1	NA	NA	CASSQPLGQGEAFF	TGCGCCAGCAGCCAACCCCTAGGGCAGGGAGAAGCTTTCTTT
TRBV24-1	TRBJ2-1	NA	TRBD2	CATSDSVAGGYNEQFF	TGTGCCACCAGTGATTCGGTTGCGGGGGGATACAATGAGCAGTTCTTC
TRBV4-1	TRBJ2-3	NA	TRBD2	CASSPGTSGGIDTQYF	TGCGCCAGCAGCCCCGGGACTAGCGGGGGAATAGATACGCAGTATTTT
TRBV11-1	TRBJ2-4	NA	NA	CASSTPPGAIQYF	TGTGCCAGCAGCACTCCCCCGGGGGCCATTCAGTACTTC
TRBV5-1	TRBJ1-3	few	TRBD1	CASSTATGASGNTIYF	TGCGCCAGCAGCACTGCGACAGGGGCCTCTGGAAACACCATATATTTT
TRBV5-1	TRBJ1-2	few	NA	CATKQEEKGETEGYTF	TGCGCCACCAAGCAGGAGGAGAAAGGGGAAACGGAAGGCTACACCTTC
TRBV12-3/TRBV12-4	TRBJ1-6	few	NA	CASSFVYNSPLHF	TGTGCCAGCAGTTTTGTGTATAATTCACCCCTCCACTTT
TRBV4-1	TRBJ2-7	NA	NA	CASSQVRGTGGEQYF	TGCGCCAGCAGCCAAGTTCGGGGGACGGGCGGCGAGCAGTACTTC
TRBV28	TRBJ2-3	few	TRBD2	CASSPRLAAPGDTQYF	TGTGCCAGCAGTCCTAGACTAGCGGCGCCGGGAGATACGCAGTATTTT
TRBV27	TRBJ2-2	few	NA	CASSVQGPHLGELFF	TGTGCCAGCAGTGTACAGGGACCCCATCTCGGGGAGCTGTTTTTT
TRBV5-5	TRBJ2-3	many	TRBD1	CASSLETGPDTQYF	TGTGCCAGCAGCTTGGAGACAGGGCCAGATACGCAGTATTTT
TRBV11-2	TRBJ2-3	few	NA	CASSLAGANTQYF	TGTGCCAGCAGCTTAGCCGGGGCCAATACGCAGTATTTT
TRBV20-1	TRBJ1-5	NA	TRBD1	CSARAKGQGGNQPQHF	TGCAGTGCTAGAGCTAAGGGACAGGGAGGGAATCAGCCCCAGCATTTT